These 15 T cell receptor beta chains were all obtained from the same sample, sequenced in a study of blood T cell repertoires in COVID-19. Only in-frame clones appear in the TCRdb table, and some are missing; sequencing was by immunoSEQ multiplex PCR. Of 400,000 to 500,000 clones detected, about nine tenths appear once; the ten largest clones hold roughly 1.4%. Sequencing was performed on peripheral blood. These receptors came from a woman aged 25 to 39 with active or convalescent COVID-19.

This clone has only a few counts. The chain joins TRBV19 to TRBJ1-1; the D gene is possibly TRBD1 (5 bases). V gave up 7 bases and J gave up 0 bases, with 9 bases separating them. CDR1 LNHDA and CDR2 SQIVND come from the germline V gene (reference sequence). The CDR3 length is 13 residues. The CDR3 nucleotides are TGTGCCAGTAAAACGGGGGTGAACACTGAAGCTTTCTTT. It translates to CASKTGVNTEAFF.

To note about this clone: Distinct nucleotide sequences in the sample also encode this CDR3. This rearrangement joins TRBV6-5 to TRBJ1-2; D unresolved. This CDR3 spans 14 amino acids. V was cut by 0 bases and J by 2 bases, with 7 bases left in between. From germline, CDR1 is MNHEY and CDR2 SVGAGI. The CDR3 reads CASSYSGQNYGYTF. The CDR3 DNA sequence: TGTGCCAGCAGTTACTCGGGCCAAAACTATGGCTACACCTTC.

The chain combines TRBV5-1 with TRBJ2-2, with D maybe TRBD2 (6 bases). This CDR3 has 16 amino acids. Trimming shortened V by 2 bases and J by 3 bases, and 14 bases separated the two germline ends. Germline values: CDR1 SGHRS, CDR2 YFSETQ. This chain's CDR3 is CASSFARDEYTGELFF. DNA of the CDR3: TGCGCCAGCAGCTTTGCGCGGGACGAGTACACCGGGGAGCTGTTTTTT.

The chain is built from TRBV9 and TRBJ1-3, with D unresolved. CDR3 length equals 13 residues. Trimming removed 0 bases from V and 4 bases from J, with 5 bases in between. Germline V CDR1 and CDR2: SGDLS, YYNGEE. The CDR3 sequence is CASSVDEGNTIYF. Written as DNA, the CDR3 is TGTGCCAGCAGCGTAGATGAGGGAAACACCATATATTTT.

This chain uses TRBV19 with TRBJ1-6; TRBD1 aligns across 7 bases. The length of the CDR3 is 15 residues. With V trimmed by 7 bases and J by 4 bases, 7 bases remained unmatched. Looked up from germline, CDR1 is LNHDA and CDR2 is SQIVND (reference sequence). CDR3 DNA sequence: TGTGCCAGTACCCAGGGACAGACTTATAATTCACCCCTCCACTTT. Translation: CASTQGQTYNSPLHF.

The rearrangement joins TRBV2 to TRBJ1-5; the match to TRBD1 covers 7 bases. V was pared by 5 bases and J by 0 bases, with 4 bases of the junction left unmatched. From germline, CDR1 is SNHLY and CDR2 FYNNEI. The CDR3 extends over 15 amino acids. The DNA for the CDR3 is TGTGCCAGCAGTCTGGACAGGTATAGCAATCAGCCCCAGCATTTT. Its protein is CASSLDRYSNQPQHF.

V is TRBV7-9 and J is TRBJ1-4; TRBD1 aligns across 7 bases. After removal of 3 bases from V and 8 bases from J, the junction contained 12 bases not matched to a gene. Germline values: CDR1 SEHNR, CDR2 FQNEAQ (reference sequence). The CDR3 sequence is 16 residues long. CDR3 nucleotides: TGTGCCAGCAGCTTGAAGGAGGGGGCCTCGGGGGAAAAACTGTTTTTT. It is translated as CASSLKEGASGEKLFF.

CDR3 sequence reads: CASSPRQGSGTEAFF. CDR3 in DNA: TGTGCCAGCAGCCCCAGACAGGGGTCAGGAACTGAAGCTTTCTTT. The chain employs TRBV7-9 and TRBJ1-1, with 8 bases aligning to TRBD1. The CDR3 extends over 15 amino acids. V lost 5 bases, J lost 5 bases, and 10 bases stayed unmatched. The V gene's germline CDR1 is SEHNR and CDR2 FQNEAQ (reference sequence). Using reference TRBV7-9 and TRBJ1-1 for the parts outside the CDR3, the full variable domain is DTGVSQNPRHKITKRGQNVTFRCDPISEHNRLYWYRQTLGQGPEFLTYFQNEAQLEKSRLLSDRFSAERPKGSFSTLEIQRTEQGDSAMYLCASSPRQGSGTEAFFGQGTRLTVV.

This clone appeared once. This sequence joins TRBV5-4 and TRBJ2-7; TRBD2 matches 11 bases. Germline loops: CDR1 SGHNT, CDR2 YYREEE (reference sequence). With V trimmed by 2 bases and J by 3 bases, 4 bases remained unmatched. This CDR3 is 15 amino acids long. DNA of the CDR3: TGTGCCAGCAGCTTATGGGGGACTAGCGGCTACGAGCAGTACTTC. This encodes CASSLWGTSGYEQYF.

The J gene is TRBJ2-1, the V gene TRBV19; TRBD2 matches at 7 bases. Germline CDR1 is LNHDA and CDR2 is SQIVND (reference sequence). The V gene end was trimmed by 5 bases and the J gene end by 8 bases; junction bases not matched to a gene: 12. This CDR3 has 15 residues. In DNA form, the CDR3 reads TGTGCCAGTAGTGCCGGTCTAGCGGCTGGAGATGAGCAGTTCTTC. Translated, it gives CASSAGLAAGDEQFF.

The chain uses TRBV27 and TRBJ2-7, with D maybe TRBD2 (5 bases). The V gene lost 1 base and the J gene lost 6 bases, with 10 bases spanning the gap. The CDR3 extends over 13 amino acids. Germline-derived CDR1 and CDR2 are MNHEY and SMNVEV (reference sequence). Here the CDR3 reads CASSLFPRGEQYF. Written as DNA, the CDR3 is TGTGCCAGCAGTTTATTCCCCCGGGGCGAGCAGTACTTC.

The chain is built from TRBV5-4 and TRBJ2-2, with 9 bases aligning to TRBD1. With V trimmed by 3 bases and J by 2 bases, 5 bases remained unmatched. This CDR3 contains 16 residues. Germline CDR1 SGHNT, CDR2 YYREEE (reference sequence). In nucleotides, the CDR3 is TGTGCCAGCAGCTACCTGACAGGGGGTAACACCGGGGAGCTGTTTTTT. Amino acid sequence: CASSYLTGGNTGELFF.

This sequence joins TRBV4-1 and TRBJ2-3, with D unclear. V gave up 1 base and J gave up 0 bases, with 14 bases separating them. This CDR3 comprises 17 residues. CDR1 is MGHRA, CDR2 YSYEKL, per germline. The CDR3 loop is CASSQVSLEESTDTQYF. The CDR3 DNA follows: TGCGCCAGCAGCCAAGTCTCCCTCGAGGAGAGCACAGATACGCAGTATTTT.

The V call is TRBV12-3 or TRBV12-4, the J call TRBJ1-2, with TRBD1 as a possible D gene (6 bases). The CDR3 consists of 13 residues. The V end was cut by 6 bases, the J end by 8 bases, with 16 bases between. The chain's CDR3 is CASRPDRLVGYTF. The DNA for the CDR3 is TGTGCCAGCAGACCAGACAGGCTTGTCGGCTACACCTTC.

In DNA, the CDR3 is TGCAGCGCAACGGGACTTGCGGCCGGGTCGAATGAAAAACTGTTTTTT. Its translation is CSATGLAAGSNEKLFF. V and J are TRBV29-1 and TRBJ1-4; tentative D call: TRBD1 (5 bases). This CDR3 region has 16 residues. V lost 7 bases and J 5 bases, leaving 23 bases between the germline ends. Germline V lookup: CDR1 SQVTM, CDR2 ANQGSEA.